These 26 T cell receptor beta chains came from one sample sequenced in a study of control samples from healthy donors and cancer patients. The method was immunoSEQ multiplex PCR; TCRdb's version includes in-frame clones alone and lacks a portion of them. The table lists 8,500 to 11,000 clones, roughly 90% of them singletons, with 20% to 25% in the top ten. The sequencing input was PBMCs. Receptors originate from a man between 60 and 70 years old with colorectal cancer.

This clone has more than one count but fewer than ten. The chain has TRBV2 and TRBJ1-2; 7 bases match TRBD1. The V segment lost 4 bases and the J segment 6 bases; nucleotides outside the gene matches: 8. The germline gives CDR1 SNHLY, CDR2 FYNNEI. This CDR3 region has 14 residues. CDR3 bases: TGTGCCAGCAGTGGAACTGACAGGGTACATGGCTACACCTTC. As protein: CASSGTDRVHGYTF.

This sequence joins TRBV2 and TRBJ1-6, with 7 bases identical to TRBD1. This CDR3 is built from 13 residues. V trimming: 8 bases; J trimming: 7 bases; junction bases outside the gene matches: 5. In germline, CDR1 is SNHLY, CDR2 FYNNEI. For the CDR3, the DNA is TGTGCCAGCCAGGGGGAACGAAATTCACCCCTCCACTTT. This gives the protein CASQGERNSPLHF. Full variable domain (outside the CDR3, taken from reference TRBV2 and TRBJ1-6): EPEVTQTPSHQVTQMGQEVILRCVPISNHLYFYWYRQILGQKVEFLVSFYNNEISEKSEIFDDQFSVERPDGSNFTLKIRSTKLEDSAMYFCASQGERNSPLHFGNGTRLTVT.

This sequence joins TRBV5-1 and TRBJ2-1; tentative D call: TRBD2 (6 bases). Germline V gene sequence: CDR1 SGHRS, CDR2 YFSETQ. The CDR3 is 15 residues long. V lost 0 bases and J lost 4, with 11 bases in between. CDR3 loop: CASSLAPSEYNEQFF. In DNA form, the CDR3 reads TGCGCCAGCAGCTTGGCGCCTAGCGAGTACAATGAGCAGTTCTTC.

The rearrangement links TRBV7-2 to TRBJ1-2, with D unclear. V was shortened by 2 bases and J by 4 bases, with 14 bases between the two germline ends. There are 15 residues in the CDR3. Per the germline V gene, CDR1 is SGHTA and CDR2 is FQGNSA. The CDR3 coding sequence is TGTGCCAGCAGCTTAAACTCGCTCAGGCTCTATGGCTACACCTTC. It is translated as CASSLNSLRLYGYTF.

V usage is TRBV28 and J usage is TRBJ2-7; TRBD2 agrees at 9 bases. The CDR3 has 14 amino acids. Unmatched junction bases numbered 8, after V lost 6 bases and J lost 5 bases. Germline-derived CDR1 and CDR2 are MDHEN and SYDVKM. The CDR3 DNA sequence: TGTGCCAGCAGAGAGAGCGGGGGGCGCGACGAGCAGTACTTC. This translates into CASRESGGRDEQYF.

This chain links TRBV14 with TRBJ2-1; TRBD2 matches at 9 bases. The CDR3 is 17 amino acids. The trim removed 5 bases at V and 7 bases at J, leaving 15 bases unmatched. Germline loops: CDR1 SGHDN, CDR2 FVKESK. DNA for the CDR3: TGTGCCAGCAGCTCCCCCGTAGGGCGGGGGGGCTATAATGAGCAGTTCTTC. Its translation is CASSSPVGRGGYNEQFF.

The gene calls are TRBV11-1 and TRBJ1-1, with TRBD1 matching 7 bases. Germline V lookup: CDR1 SGHAT, CDR2 FQDESV (reference sequence). The CDR3 length is 14 residues. V lost 4 bases and J lost 2; bases outside the gene matches: 4. The CDR3 sequence is CASSSGTANTEAFF. DNA for the CDR3: TGTGCCAGCAGCTCAGGGACAGCTAACACTGAAGCTTTCTTT.

Notes on this clone: The same CDR3 also results from other DNA sequences found in this sample. The gene calls are TRBV2 and TRBJ2-2; perhaps TRBD2 as D (6 bases). V was shortened by 6 bases and J by 2 bases, with 10 bases between the two germline ends. The germline V gene encodes CDR1 SNHLY and CDR2 FYNNEI. The CDR3 contains 14 residues. The chain's CDR3 is CASSGGPNTGELFF. The CDR3 DNA is TGTGCCAGCAGCGGGGGACCCAACACCGGGGAGCTGTTTTTT.

This clone has a single count. The gene calls are TRBV2 and TRBJ2-7; D is unresolved. The CDR3 is 12 residues long. CDR1 is SNHLY and CDR2 is FYNNEI in the germline V gene. V was pared by 1 base and J by 6 bases, with 7 bases between. This CDR3 is CASSEVGAEQYF. In DNA, the CDR3 is TGTGCCAGCAGTGAAGTAGGTGCCGAGCAGTACTTC.

This clone was seen just once. The chain carries TRBV6-5 and TRBJ1-1, with D perhaps matching TRBD1 (5 bases). Germline V gene data show CDR1 as MNHEY and CDR2 as SVGAGI. Trimming stripped 7 bases from V and 4 bases from J, with 19 bases between. The CDR3 has 15 residues. This chain's CDR3 is CASNPQGPWGTEAFF. CDR3 bases: TGTGCCAGCAACCCCCAGGGCCCTTGGGGCACTGAAGCTTTCTTT.

The chain couples TRBV11-2 to TRBJ1-2, with D maybe TRBD1 (5 bases). The germline V gene has CDR1 SGHAT and CDR2 FQNNGV. Trimming pared 0 bases from V and 4 bases from J, leaving 9 bases between. CDR3 size: 14 residues. CDR3 in amino acids: CASSLDRVAYGYTF. The CDR3 region has the DNA TGTGCCAGCAGCTTAGACAGGGTAGCCTATGGCTACACCTTC.

V and J are TRBV10-3 and TRBJ1-2; possible D gene TRBD1, 5 bases. V was shortened by 4 bases and J by 3 bases, with 9 bases between the two germline ends. This CDR3 contains 13 residues. The germline CDR1 and CDR2 sequences are ENHRY and SYGVKD. CDR3 sequence: CAISAGTHYGYTF. CDR3 sequence (DNA): TGTGCCATCAGTGCCGGGACCCACTATGGCTACACCTTC.

The chain's CDR3 is CASSFWTFLTPKETQYF. Written as DNA, the CDR3 is TGTGCCAGCAGCTTCTGGACTTTCCTCACTCCAAAAGAGACCCAGTACTTC. J is TRBJ2-5 and V is TRBV5-4; possibly TRBD2 for D (5 bases). Germline lookup yields CDR1 SGHNT and CDR2 YYREEE (reference sequence). The length of the CDR3 is 17 residues. V was clipped by 2 bases and J by 3 bases, with 20 bases between them.

This clone was seen only a few times. The chain couples TRBV4-2 to TRBJ1-5; D not certain. The CDR3 runs 15 residues. The ends were cut back, 1 base at V and 0 bases at J, with 7 bases in the middle. Germline assignment: CDR1 LGHNA and CDR2 YNFKEQ. CDR3 loop: CASSQVGSSNQPQHF. The CDR3 DNA sequence: TGTGCCAGCAGCCAAGTCGGGAGTAGCAATCAGCCCCAGCATTTT.

The gene calls are TRBV7-2 and TRBJ1-2; 8 nucleotides agree with TRBD1. V gave up 5 bases and J gave up 5 bases; unmatched junction bases: 7. CDR3 length: 14 amino acids. From germline, CDR1 is SGHTA and CDR2 FQGNSA. The CDR3 loop is CASSPGQGIYGYTF. The CDR3 nucleotides are TGTGCCAGCAGCCCAGGACAGGGAATTTATGGCTACACCTTC.

The CDR3 loop is CASSQGEWGNQPQHF. The CDR3 DNA reads TGCGCCAGCAGCCAAGGGGAGTGGGGCAATCAGCCCCAGCATTTT. The chain carries TRBV4-1 and TRBJ1-5; D remains ambiguous. CDR3 length equals 15 residues. Trimming pared 1 base from V and 2 bases from J, leaving 9 bases between. The germline CDR1 and CDR2 sequences are MGHRA and YSYEKL.

The chain couples TRBV7-2 to TRBJ1-3; no reliable D call. Germline loops: CDR1 SGHTA, CDR2 FQGNSA. V was trimmed by 1 base and J by 1 base, leaving 5 bases between them. The CDR3 is made up of 14 amino acids. In DNA, the CDR3 is TGTGCCAGCAGCTTAGAACAGTCTGGAAACACCATATATTTT. It specifies CASSLEQSGNTIYF.

The chain recombines TRBV19 with TRBJ1-6; D is uncertain. From germline, CDR1 is LNHDA and CDR2 SQIVND (reference sequence). The CDR3 length is 16 residues. The V and J ends lost 5 bases and 12 bases respectively, with 23 bases between them. Here the CDR3 DNA reads TGTGCCAGTAGTCCCCGTTGGGCCGACAAGCCCGAACCCCTCCACTTT. As protein: CASSPRWADKPEPLHF.

This clone was observed once. The rearrangement uses TRBV7-9 and TRBJ2-7, with a weak D call TRBD2 (6 bases). Germline CDR1 is SEHNR and CDR2 is FQNEAQ (reference sequence). The CDR3 totals 13 residues. V lost 7 bases and J 6 bases, leaving 16 bases between the germline ends. The CDR3 nucleotides read TGTGCCAGCACCATGCCCGGGGGTGGCGAGCAGTACTTC. This codes for CASTMPGGGEQYF. Supplemented by reference TRBV7-9 and TRBJ2-7, the full variable domain reads DTGVSQNPRHKITKRGQNVTFRCDPISEHNRLYWYRQTLGQGPEFLTYFQNEAQLEKSRLLSDRFSAERPKGSFSTLEIQRTEQGDSAMYLCASTMPGGGEQYFGPGTRLTVT.

This sequence joins TRBV5-1 and TRBJ2-3; D call uncertain. The CDR3 length is 16 residues. The germline CDR1 and CDR2 sequences are SGHRS and YFSETQ. V was pared by 2 bases and J by 2 bases, with 15 bases between. As DNA, the CDR3 is TGCGCCAGCAGCTTAACCCCCGCTAGGTACACAGATACGCAGTATTTT. This gives the protein CASSLTPARYTDTQYF.

The J gene is TRBJ2-2, the V gene TRBV5-1, with 12 bases matching TRBD2. This CDR3 spans 16 amino acids. Germline V lookup: CDR1 SGHRS, CDR2 YFSETQ. V was clipped by 1 base and J by 5 bases; unmatched bases: 3. CDR3 in DNA: TGCGCCAGCAGCTTGCTTACTAGCGGGGGGACCGGGGAGCTGTTTTTT. Translation gives CASSLLTSGGTGELFF.

V gene TRBV19 combines with J gene TRBJ1-1; maybe TRBD1 (5 bases). Per the germline V gene, CDR1 is LNHDA and CDR2 is SQIVND (reference sequence). The V gene lost 2 bases and the J gene lost 3 bases, with 16 bases spanning the gap. This CDR3 comprises 16 residues. The CDR3 sequence: CASSIKGRVGYTEAFF. In DNA form, the CDR3 reads TGTGCCAGTAGTATAAAGGGGCGCGTGGGGTACACTGAAGCTTTCTTT.

The chain has TRBV6-1 and TRBJ2-7; D remains ambiguous. Germline loops: CDR1 MNHNS, CDR2 SASEGT. The CDR3 is 15 residues long. V shed 1 base and J shed 0 bases, with 10 bases lying between them. The DNA of the CDR3 is TGTGCCAGCAGTGAAGGACACCAGAGCTCCTACGAGCAGTACTTC. Protein product: CASSEGHQSSYEQYF.

The J gene is TRBJ1-2, the V gene TRBV13; D perhaps matches TRBD1 (5 bases). Germline lookup yields CDR1 PRHDT and CDR2 FYEKMQ (reference sequence). V was cut by 6 bases and J by 8 bases, with 19 bases left in between. The CDR3 extends over 14 amino acids. CDR3 sequence (DNA): TGTGCCAGCAGTATAACATCGGGGGGAAAGGGCTACACCTTC. Protein: CASSITSGGKGYTF.

The chain couples TRBV7-8 to TRBJ1-4, with D perhaps TRBD1 (6 bases). The germline V gene encodes CDR1 SGHVS and CDR2 FQNEAQ. The CDR3 spans 16 residues. V was cut by 5 bases and J by 7 bases, with 20 bases left in between. The CDR3 spells CASSPERQVFSEKLFF. The CDR3 DNA reads as TGTGCCAGCAGCCCAGAACGACAGGTTTTCAGTGAAAAACTGTTTTTT.

V gene TRBV28 combines with J gene TRBJ2-7; 7 positions match TRBD2. Unmatched junction bases numbered 13, after V lost 3 bases and J lost 2 bases. Germline-derived CDR1 and CDR2 are MDHEN and SYDVKM. The CDR3 runs to 17 residues. This CDR3 reads CASSFPGEGRKAYEQYF. The CDR3 DNA follows: TGTGCCAGCAGTTTTCCGGGGGAGGGACGAAAGGCCTACGAGCAGTACTTC.